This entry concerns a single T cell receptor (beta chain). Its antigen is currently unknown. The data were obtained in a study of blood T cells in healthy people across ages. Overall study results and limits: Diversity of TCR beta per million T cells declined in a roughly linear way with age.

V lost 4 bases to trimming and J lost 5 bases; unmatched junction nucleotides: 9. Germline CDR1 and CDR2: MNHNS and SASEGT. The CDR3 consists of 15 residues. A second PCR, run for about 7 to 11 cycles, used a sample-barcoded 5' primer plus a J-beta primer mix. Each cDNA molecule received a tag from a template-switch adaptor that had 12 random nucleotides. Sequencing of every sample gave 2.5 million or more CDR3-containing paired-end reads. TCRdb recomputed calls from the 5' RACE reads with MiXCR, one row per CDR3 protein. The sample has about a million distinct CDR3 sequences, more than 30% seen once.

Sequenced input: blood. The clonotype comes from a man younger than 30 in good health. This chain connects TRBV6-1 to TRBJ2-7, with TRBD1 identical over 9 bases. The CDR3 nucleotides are TGTGCCAGCAGTGCCAACAGGGGGCTTTGGGACGAGCAGTACTTC. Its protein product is CASSANRGLWDEQYF.